This T cell receptor (beta chain) originates from a study of T cells in women clearing cervical HPV infection. Overall study: Case blood was drawn a median about 150 days after lesion detection.

The data were produced by immunoSEQ multiplex PCR, yet TCRdb's version contains in-frame clones alone and is incomplete. In all, the sample yields roughly 20,000 clones. As for this clone: Its antigen is undetermined. The read halts 3 residues ahead of the CDR3 end, with the missing end drawn from the germline J gene.

All participants had a single incident cervical HPV16 infection, and prevalent HPV16 infections were excluded. The V end lost 0 bases, the J end lost 5 bases, and 13 bases lay between the germline ends. The CDR3 is made up of 14 amino acids. Germline V CDR1 and CDR2: DFQATT, SNEGSKA (reference sequence). Overall study findings and caveats: Timing of associations relative to infection is unclear; T-cell subsets were not isolated.

The sample consisted of blood buffy coat. The source of this sequence is a woman between 18 and 75 years old with a cervical HPV16 infection that either progressed to CIN3+ or cleared (not recorded which). J is TRBJ2-5 and V is TRBV20-1; weak D call: TRBD2 (6 bases). CDR3 sequence reads: CSARDRRGSETQYF. The covered CDR3 bases are TGCAGTGCTAGAGATAGGAGGGGCTCGGAGACC.